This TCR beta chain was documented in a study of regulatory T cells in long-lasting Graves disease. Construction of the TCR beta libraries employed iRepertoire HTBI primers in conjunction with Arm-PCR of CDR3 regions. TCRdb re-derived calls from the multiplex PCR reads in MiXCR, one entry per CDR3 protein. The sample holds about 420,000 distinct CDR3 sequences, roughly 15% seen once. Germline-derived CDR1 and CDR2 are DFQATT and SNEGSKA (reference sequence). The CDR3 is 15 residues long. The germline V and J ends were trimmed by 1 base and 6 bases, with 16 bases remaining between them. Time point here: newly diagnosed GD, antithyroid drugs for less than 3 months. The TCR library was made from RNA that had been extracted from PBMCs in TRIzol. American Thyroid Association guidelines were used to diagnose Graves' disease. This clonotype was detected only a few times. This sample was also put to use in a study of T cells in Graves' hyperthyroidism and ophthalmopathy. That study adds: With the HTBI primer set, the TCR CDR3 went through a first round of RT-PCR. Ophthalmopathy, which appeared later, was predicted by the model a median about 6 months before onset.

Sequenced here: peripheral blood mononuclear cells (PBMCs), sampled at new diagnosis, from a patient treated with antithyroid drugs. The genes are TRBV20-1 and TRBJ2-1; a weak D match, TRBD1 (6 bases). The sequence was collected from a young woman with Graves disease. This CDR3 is CSARGGRGSINEQFF. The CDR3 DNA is TGCAGTGCTAGAGGGGGCAGGGGTAGCATCAATGAGCAGTTCTTC.